Listed below are T cell receptor beta chains from one sample, sequenced in a study of beta chain features in type 1 diabetes. The protocol was immunoSEQ multiplex PCR, while the TCRdb copy is restricted to in-frame clones and leaves out a portion. The sample has 600,000 to 700,000 clones, roughly 12% seen once; the top ten hold 0.02% to 0.025%. Sequenced sample: naive CD4+ T cells from blood. The receptors here all came from a man aged 18-30 years with type 1 diabetes. Both conserved end residues are part of each CDR3. D genes are given only for firm matches. Only part of the rows carry a size: once, few, many, or a class if the clone is expanded.

d_gene	v_gene	abundance	j_gene	CDR3nt	CDR3aa
-	TRBV25-1	-	TRBJ1-2	TGTGCCAGCAGTGAATCGGTAAACTATGGCTACACCTTC	CASSESVNYGYTF
TRBD1	TRBV6-6	-	TRBJ1-4	TGTGCCAGCACGGACAGGGGCAGAACTAATGAAAAACTGTTTTTT	CASTDRGRTNEKLFF
-	TRBV4-2	-	TRBJ1-1	TGTGCCAGCAGCCAAGGGGAAGTGAACACTGAAGCTTTCTTT	CASSQGEVNTEAFF
-	TRBV13	few	TRBJ1-2	TGTGCCAGCACCCATAAAGGGGGTTATGGCTACACCTTC	CASTHKGGYGYTF
TRBD1	TRBV5-1	-	TRBJ2-7	TGCGCCAGCAGCTTATTTGGACAGGGGGCCTACGAGCAGTACTTC	CASSLFGQGAYEQYF
-	TRBV1	-	TRBJ2-7	TGCACCCCTAGGTTCCGGGGGACCTACGAGCAGTACTTC	CTPRFRGTYEQYF
TRBD1	TRBV29-1	few	TRBJ2-7	TGCAGCGGAGGGGACAGCTCCTACGAGCAGTACTTC	CSGGDSSYEQYF
-	TRBV5-1	-	TRBJ2-3	TGCGCCAGCAGACAAGTCCTGACGGATACGCAGTATTTT	CASRQVLTDTQYF
-	TRBV9	-	TRBJ2-5	TGTGCCAGCAGCGTCGAAGGGGAGCTTTGGGGGACCCAGTACTTC	CASSVEGELWGTQYF
TRBD1	TRBV30	-	TRBJ1-6	TGTGCCTGGGACCCCCCACGGACAGGGATTAATTCACCCCTCCACTTT	CAWDPPRTGINSPLHF
TRBD1	TRBV27	few	TRBJ1-2	TGTGCCAGCAGTTTAACAAGGGGGCACGGCTACACCTTC	CASSLTRGHGYTF
-	TRBV27	-	TRBJ1-4	TGTGCCAGCAGTCCTCTATGGAGGGTGGGGACTAATGAAAAACTGTTTTTT	CASSPLWRVGTNEKLFF
-	TRBV9	few	TRBJ2-7	TGTGCCAGCAGCATCCATGGAGCAGGGGAGAACGAGCAGTACTTC	CASSIHGAGENEQYF
-	TRBV6-5	-	TRBJ2-1	TGTGCCAGCGGGTTTCAGGGGTCAGGTGAGCAGTTCTTC	CASGFQGSGEQFF
TRBD1	TRBV7-2	few	TRBJ2-7	TGTGCCAGCAGCTTAGGTATTCAGGGGGCCCACGAGCAGTACTTC	CASSLGIQGAHEQYF
-	TRBV5-4	-	TRBJ2-7	TGTGCCAGCAGCTCCAGGGGACTGGCAGCGCGGGGCGAGCAGTACTTC	CASSSRGLAARGEQYF
-	TRBV6-5	-	TRBJ1-1	TGTGCCAGCAGTCACAAGACTGAAGCTTTCTTT	CASSHKTEAFF
-	TRBV9	-	TRBJ2-2	TGTGCCAGCAGCGTAGGGGTGGTAACGAACACCGGGGAGCTGTTTTTT	CASSVGVVTNTGELFF
-	TRBV5-4	-	TRBJ2-1	TGTGCCAGCAGCTTGGGGCCACTAGTCAATGAGCAGTTCTTC	CASSLGPLVNEQFF
-	TRBV6-5	-	TRBJ1-2	TGTGCCAGCAGTTATGGATCCGGAGTGGATACCTATGGCTACACCTTC	CASSYGSGVDTYGYTF
-	TRBV28	few	TRBJ2-7	TGTGCCAGCAGTCGTGAAGAAGCCGGGACGGCTTCCTACGAGCAGTACTTC	CASSREEAGTASYEQYF
TRBD2	TRBV10-3	few	TRBJ2-2	TGTGCCATCCACGGGGGGGCCTCGGTTACCGGGGAGCTGTTTTTT	CAIHGGASVTGELFF
TRBD1	TRBV6-1	few	TRBJ2-1	TGTGCCAGCAGTTTAGACAGGGGATCCTACAATGAGCAGTTCTTC	CASSLDRGSYNEQFF
-	TRBV11-2	-	TRBJ1-5	TGTGCCAGCAGCTTATACGGGCCGAATCAGCCCCAGCATTTT	CASSLYGPNQPQHF
-	TRBV20-1	-	TRBJ1-1	TGCAGTGCTAGAGGGCACGGTGAAGCTTTCTTT	CSARGHGEAFF
-	TRBV6-4	-	TRBJ2-3	TGTGCCAGCAGTGACTCGACTGCGAGCACAGATACGCAGTATTTT	CASSDSTASTDTQYF
-	TRBV19	-	TRBJ1-1	TGTGCCAGTACCCCCGACTGGAGCACTGAAGCTTTCTTT	CASTPDWSTEAFF
TRBD1	TRBV5-1	few	TRBJ1-6	TGCGCCAGCACCCTCTCGGGACAGACGGCTTCACCCCTCCACTTT	CASTLSGQTASPLHF
-	TRBV5-1	few	TRBJ1-1	TGCGCCAGCAGCTTGACTCCGGGGAGTAGCACTGAAGCTTTCTTT	CASSLTPGSSTEAFF
-	TRBV5-1	-	TRBJ1-5	TGCGCCAGCAGCCCGGCTGCGGGAAGCAATCAGCCCCAGCATTTT	CASSPAAGSNQPQHF
-	TRBV9	few	TRBJ1-5	TGTGCCAGCAGCGTATCCGGGGGTCCCAATCAGCCCCAGCATTTT	CASSVSGGPNQPQHF
TRBD1	TRBV30	-	TRBJ1-1	TGTGCCTGGAGCCAGGGGGCATTTGAAGCTTTCTTT	CAWSQGAFEAFF
TRBD1	TRBV7-9	-	TRBJ2-7	TGTGCCAGCAGGCACCAGGGGGCAAGCCACGAGCAGTACTTC	CASRHQGASHEQYF
-	TRBV27	-	TRBJ2-1	TGTGCCAGCACTTCGCCCGGGGGATTAACTGAGCAGTTCTTC	CASTSPGGLTEQFF
-	TRBV30	few	TRBJ2-5	TGTGCCTGGAGTAAGTCGCACGTCCAAGAGACCCAGTACTTC	CAWSKSHVQETQYF
-	TRBV9	-	TRBJ1-6	TGTGCCAGCAGCGTGACAGAGGGAAATTCACCCCTCCACTTT	CASSVTEGNSPLHF
-	TRBV6-6	few	TRBJ2-7	TGTGCCAGCAGTTACTCGGAGGGGACCTACGAGCAGTACTTC	CASSYSEGTYEQYF
-	TRBV4-1	few	TRBJ2-4	TGCGCCAGCAGCCAAGATTATCCAGCAGGGTTTAGTTTTGGCGCCAAAAACATTCAGTACTTC	CASSQDYPAGFSFGAKNIQYF
-	TRBV29-1	-	TRBJ1-1	TGCAGCGTTCGGGGCACTGAAGCTTTCTTT	CSVRGTEAFF
-	TRBV28	-	TRBJ1-5	TGTGCCAGCATCATAGGCTCCCAGGGAGATCAGCCCCAGCATTTT	CASIIGSQGDQPQHF
-	TRBV28	few	TRBJ1-6	TGTGCCAGCGGGTTACAGAGCTCCTATAATTCACCCCTCCACTTT	CASGLQSSYNSPLHF
TRBD2	TRBV5-1	-	TRBJ2-1	TGCGCCAGCAATAGACTAGCGGGGATCAATGAGCAGTTCTTC	CASNRLAGINEQFF
-	TRBV15	-	TRBJ2-5	TGTGCCACCAGCAGAGAAAAGTCGGGAGAGACCCAGTACTTC	CATSREKSGETQYF
-	TRBV4-1	few	TRBJ2-3	TGCGCCAGCAGCCAAGATGTTCGCTACACAGATACGCAGTATTTT	CASSQDVRYTDTQYF
-	TRBV29-1	-	TRBJ2-5	TGCAGCGTTTCGGACCACTGGGCTCAAGAGACCCAGTACTTC	CSVSDHWAQETQYF